This record looks at one T cell receptor (beta chain) sequence and its context. The sample's time point: persistent/refractory GD, antithyroid drugs over 5 years with positive TRAb. Generation of the TCR library employed RNA extracted from PBMCs. The record originates from a study of regulatory T cells in long-lasting Graves disease. Construction of TCR beta libraries relied on iRepertoire HTBI primers and on Arm-PCR targeting CDR3 regions. Via MiXCR, TCRdb re-called the multiplex PCR reads, giving one row per CDR3 protein. This sample has about 470,000 distinct CDR3 sequences, with approximately 21% found just once. Sample: peripheral blood mononuclear cells (PBMCs), taken when the disease was refractory, from a patient treated with antithyroid drugs. The TCR was taken from a female donor with Graves disease.

CDR3: CASSEAGLADTQYF. The CDR3 nucleotides read TGTGCCAGCAGTGAAGCTGGACTAGCAGATACGCAGTATTTT. The gene calls are TRBV2 and TRBJ2-3, with TRBD2 identical over 7 bases. The length of the CDR3 is 14 residues. Germline-derived CDR1 and CDR2 are SNHLY and FYNNEI. The V and J ends lost 0 bases and 4 bases, in that order; junction bases with no gene match: 1.